Following are 27 T cell receptor beta chains from one sample sequenced in a study of human T cells and chemical hapten exposure (dated by TCRdb to the early 2020s). The time point label, read with the paper, signifies: pre-sensitization, week 0. The treatment or condition tag for this specimen amounts to: therapeutic diphenylcyclopropenone sensitization with weekly scalp DPC. Receptors were amplified or captured by RACE. The sequencer listed for this sample is NextSeq 500. TCRdb reworked the public reads: Q25 trimming with fastp, MiXCR clone assembly, productive beta chains retained. Rows with a matching CDR3 protein are joined into one entry that keeps the most common DNA and genes. A total of about 180,000 distinct CDR3 sequences appear in this sample, just under 30% of them only once. Under 3% of the sample goes to the ten largest clones. The specimen was whole blood, collected in connection with sensitization to the hapten diphenylcyclopropenone (DPC). The receptors here all came from a woman aged 25 to 45 with alopecia areata. Some clones in this sample may be carry-over from other donors' samples.

The chain joins TRBV6-2 or TRBV6-3 to TRBJ2-2; TRBD2 might be the D (5 bases). The CDR3 runs to 13 residues. Germline assignment: CDR1 MNHEY and CDR2 SVGEGT. V was trimmed by 6 bases and J by 4 bases, leaving 9 bases between them. The CDR3 here is CASRRESTGELFF. The CDR3 coding sequence is TGTGCCAGCAGGAGGGAGAGCACCGGGGAGCTGTTTTTT.

The rearrangement links TRBV28 to TRBJ2-4; D is undetermined. The CDR3 consists of 16 residues. CDR1 is MDHEN and CDR2 is SYDVKM in the germline V gene. Between the trimmed V and J ends, which lost 6 bases and 6 bases, there was a span of 21 bases. The CDR3 DNA reads TGTGCCAGCAGCCCGGCGTCTGGGGTTGTCGGAAACATTCAGTACTTC. It specifies CASSPASGVVGNIQYF.

This clonotype showed up just a few times. V is TRBV4-3 and J is TRBJ1-4; 11 bases align to TRBD1. The CDR3 runs to 18 residues. Germline loops: CDR1 LGHNA, CDR2 YSLEER. Trimming took 4 bases from V and 5 from J; bases not matched to a gene: 12. The CDR3 region is CASSPGQGARIVNEKLFF. The CDR3 nucleotides read TGCGCCAGCAGCCCTGGACAGGGGGCGCGGATCGTAAATGAAAAACTGTTTTTT.

This clonotype came up a few times. The rearrangement links TRBV9 to TRBJ2-2; D gene ambiguous. CDR3 length: 14 residues. Germline CDR1 reads SGDLS; CDR2 reads YYNGEE. Deletions cut 0 bases from V and 4 bases from J, with 7 bases between. Written as DNA, the CDR3 is TGTGCCAGCAGCGTAGGGCTTATCACCGGGGAGCTGTTTTTT. Its translation: CASSVGLITGELFF.

The CDR3 reads CASSGQNNNQPQHF. DNA for the CDR3: TGTGCCAGCAGTGGGCAGAACAACAATCAGCCCCAGCATTTT. V gene TRBV2 combines with J gene TRBJ1-5, with D uncertain. The V end lost 4 bases, the J end lost 3 bases, and 10 bases lay between the germline ends. This CDR3 is 14 amino acids long. Germline CDR1 is SNHLY and CDR2 is FYNNEI.

In this sample, this clonotype turned up a few times. The chain joins TRBV20-1 to TRBJ1-1; TRBD1 might be the D (6 bases). Per germline, CDR1 DFQATT and CDR2 SNEGSKA (reference sequence). V was clipped by 5 bases and J by 1 base, with 14 bases between them. This CDR3 has 14 residues. The CDR3 reads CSARRAGANTEAFF. CDR3 nucleotides: TGCAGTGCTCGACGGGCAGGGGCGAACACTGAAGCTTTCTTT.

This clonotype was detected a few times. This chain connects TRBV5-1 to TRBJ1-2; 7 bases align to TRBD1. This CDR3 has 14 amino acids. Germline loops: CDR1 SGHRS, CDR2 YFSETQ. The ends lost 4 bases at V and 5 bases at J; junction bases unmatched: 8. In DNA form, the CDR3 reads TGCGCCAGCAGCCGGGGGACAGAGTGGTATGGCTACACCTTC. Translated, it gives CASSRGTEWYGYTF.

The gene calls are TRBV29-1 and TRBJ2-3; D possibly corresponds to TRBD1 (5 bases). The V end was cut by 4 bases, the J end by 0 bases, with 11 bases between. The CDR3 loop spans 14 amino acids. Per germline, CDR1 SQVTM and CDR2 ANQGSEA. In nucleotides, the CDR3 is TGCAGCGTTGCCTCCACAGGTAGCACAGATACGCAGTATTTT. Encoded protein: CSVASTGSTDTQYF.

The rearrangement links TRBV6-2 or TRBV6-3 to TRBJ1-6, with TRBD1 matching 7 bases. The germline V gene has CDR1 MNHEY and CDR2 SVGEGT. V lost 7 bases and J lost 9; bases outside the gene matches: 12. The CDR3 covers 15 residues. CDR3 region: CASTDPRTGGSPLHF. The CDR3 DNA follows: TGTGCCAGCACCGATCCTAGGACAGGAGGTTCACCCCTCCACTTT.

This rearrangement joins TRBV3-1 to TRBJ2-1, with 7 bases identical to TRBD2. The CDR3 covers 16 residues. Germline CDR1 reads LGHDT; CDR2 reads YNNKEL (reference sequence). Trimming cost V 1 base and J 6 bases; bases outside gene matches: 9. For the CDR3, the DNA is TGTGCCAGCAGCCAAGCTTTGGCTAGCGGATTCAATGAGCAGTTCTTC. Amino acids: CASSQALASGFNEQFF.

V is TRBV29-1 and J is TRBJ2-6, with a possible D match to TRBD1 (5 bases). Trimming removed 6 bases at V and 1 base at J, with 13 bases between. This CDR3 comprises 15 residues. Germline CDR1 reads SQVTM; CDR2 reads ANQGSEA. The CDR3 here is CSVATPGSGANVLTF. The CDR3 DNA follows: TGCAGCGTGGCCACGCCAGGGTCTGGGGCCAACGTCCTGACTTTC.

This clonotype occurred a few times. J is TRBJ1-1 and V is TRBV9; tentatively, D is TRBD1 (6 bases). The germline V and J ends were trimmed by 0 bases and 4 bases, with 13 bases remaining between them. CDR1 and CDR2 (germline): SGDLS, YYNGEE. The CDR3 is 15 residues long. The CDR3 DNA reads TGTGCCAGCAGCGTAGGGGGGGCTCAGATCACTGAAGCTTTCTTT. Translated, it gives CASSVGGAQITEAFF. Using reference TRBV9 and TRBJ1-1 for the parts outside the CDR3, the full variable domain is DSGVTQTPKHLITATGQRVTLRCSPRSGDLSVYWYQQSLDQGLQFLIQYYNGEERAKGNILERFSAQQFPDLHSELNLSSLELGDSALYFCASSVGGAQITEAFFGQGTRLTVV.

This clonotype was recorded a few times. The chain combines TRBV20-1 with TRBJ1-6; D gene uncertain. The CDR3 has 14 amino acids. From germline, CDR1 is DFQATT and CDR2 SNEGSKA (reference sequence). Deletions cut 5 bases from V and 6 bases from J, with 14 bases between. The DNA for the CDR3 is TGCAGTGCTGGAAAAGGCGGCCCTAATTCACCCCTCCACTTT. Protein product: CSAGKGGPNSPLHF.

The chain is built from TRBV5-5 and TRBJ2-3, with D possibly matching TRBD1 (5 bases). Trimming left V 0 bases short and J 4 bases short, with 12 bases between. Germline V gene data show CDR1 as SGHKS and CDR2 as YYEKEE (reference sequence). The CDR3 consists of 15 residues. This CDR3 is CASSLVGRVPDTQYF. The CDR3 DNA reads TGTGCCAGCAGCTTGGTTGGCAGGGTTCCAGATACGCAGTATTTT.

This clonotype has just a few counts. The chain has TRBV4-1 and TRBJ2-1; 9 positions match TRBD2. The V segment lost 3 bases and the J segment 7 bases; nucleotides outside the gene matches: 7. Per germline, CDR1 MGHRA and CDR2 YSYEKL. This CDR3 contains 15 residues. CDR3 in DNA: TGCGCCAGCAGCCACCCCGGACTAGCGTATAATGAGCAGTTCTTC. Protein product: CASSHPGLAYNEQFF.

The rearrangement uses TRBV7-2 and TRBJ2-1, with 8 bases fitting TRBD2. This CDR3 spans 14 amino acids. Germline values: CDR1 SGHTA, CDR2 FQGNSA. The V and J ends lost 1 base and 9 bases, in that order; junction bases with no gene match: 5. This CDR3 is CASSLGDLAGEQFF. In DNA, the CDR3 is TGTGCCAGCAGCTTAGGAGACCTAGCGGGTGAGCAGTTCTTC. Using reference TRBV7-2 and TRBJ2-1 for the parts outside the CDR3, the full variable domain is GAGVSQSPSNKVTEKGKDVELRCDPISGHTALYWYRQSLGQGLEFLIYFQGNSAPDKSGLPSDRFSAERTGGSVSTLTIQRTQQEDSAVYLCASSLGDLAGEQFFGPGTRLTVL.

Only a few counts were recorded for this clonotype. This chain joins TRBV6-6 and TRBJ1-5, with D uncertain. The germline V gene encodes CDR1 MNHNY and CDR2 SVGAGI (reference sequence). The germline V and J ends were trimmed by 2 bases and 4 bases, with 12 bases remaining between them. CDR3 length equals 15 residues. The CDR3 DNA reads TGTGCCAGCAGTTACGAAGGGATCATAAATCAGCCCCAGCATTTT. Its protein product is CASSYEGIINQPQHF.

The chain carries TRBV29-1 and TRBJ1-5; D possibly corresponds to TRBD1 (5 bases). Germline CDR1 and CDR2: SQVTM and ANQGSEA. V lost 8 bases and J lost 5, with 13 bases in between. This CDR3 is built from 12 residues. This chain's CDR3 is CSCGGGDQPQHF. CDR3 coding DNA: TGCAGCTGCGGGGGGGGGGATCAGCCCCAGCATTTT.

The V gene is TRBV10-2, the J gene TRBJ2-7, with TRBD2 matching 10 bases. Germline CDR1 is WSHSY and CDR2 is SAAADI. This CDR3 is 15 amino acids long. V lost 2 bases to trimming and J lost 1 base; unmatched junction nucleotides: 2. CDR3 sequence: CASSETSGASYEQYF. The CDR3 DNA sequence: TGCGCCAGCAGTGAGACTAGCGGGGCTTCCTACGAGCAGTACTTC.

The rearrangement joins TRBV20-1 to TRBJ2-5; D is tentatively TRBD1 or TRBD2 (7 bases each). The CDR3 spans 17 residues. CDR1 is DFQATT, CDR2 SNEGSKA, per germline (reference sequence). V was cut by 0 bases and J by 5 bases, with 22 bases left in between. CDR3 residues: CSARDLRGGGLFETQYF. The CDR3 DNA is TGCAGTGCTAGAGATTTGCGGGGAGGGGGCCTTTTTGAGACCCAGTACTTC.

The sample holds a few counts of this clonotype. At one boundary the junction diverges from the germline segment, which might be a read error. The chain combines TRBV4-3 with TRBJ1-5, with D perhaps TRBD1 (5 bases). This CDR3 is 13 amino acids long. Looked up from germline, CDR1 is LGHNA and CDR2 is YSLEER. In DNA, the CDR3 is TGCACCAGCAGCCAAGACAGTTTTCAGCCCCAGCATTTT. Its protein product is CTSSQDSFQPQHF.

This clonotype was seen more than once but under ten times. The J gene is TRBJ2-2, the V gene TRBV2, with D perhaps given as TRBD1 or TRBD2 (5 bases each). The CDR3 is 15 amino acids. CDR1 and CDR2 from the germline V gene are SNHLY and FYNNEI. V gave up 5 bases and J gave up 0 bases, with 10 bases separating them. CDR3 in amino acids: CASSWGRSNTGELFF. CDR3 sequence (DNA): TGTGCCAGCAGTTGGGGGAGATCGAACACCGGGGAGCTGTTTTTT.

This clonotype was seen a few times. The chain has TRBV20-1 and TRBJ1-2; 12 bases map to TRBD1. This CDR3 comprises 13 residues. With V trimmed by 6 bases and J by 7 bases, 6 bases remained unmatched. Per the germline V gene, CDR1 is DFQATT and CDR2 is SNEGSKA (reference sequence). CDR3 in amino acids: CSAAGTGGGGYTF. DNA for the CDR3: TGCAGTGCCGCCGGGACAGGGGGCGGTGGCTACACCTTC.

The V and J genes are TRBV29-1 and TRBJ1-5, with D possibly being TRBD1 (6 bases). Trimming removed 6 bases at V and 7 bases at J, with 16 bases between. Germline V gene data show CDR1 as SQVTM and CDR2 as ANQGSEA. This CDR3 has 13 amino acids. CDR3 coding DNA: TGCAGCGTACAGGGAGGGGGGTCCCAGCCCCAGCATTTT. Amino acids: CSVQGGGSQPQHF.

The chain is built from TRBV6-5 and TRBJ2-2; D is undetermined. Trimming stripped 0 bases from V and 6 bases from J, with 8 bases between. Germline loops: CDR1 MNHEY, CDR2 SVGAGI. The CDR3 sequence is 14 residues long. The CDR3: CASSYSSPPGELFF. For the CDR3, the DNA is TGTGCCAGCAGTTACTCATCTCCTCCCGGGGAGCTGTTTTTT.

The chain recombines TRBV28 with TRBJ2-2; D unclear. V was cut by 1 base and J by 6 bases, with 6 bases left in between. This CDR3 is built from 13 residues. Germline V gives CDR1 MDHEN, CDR2 SYDVKM. The CDR3 here is CASSLFDPGELFF. CDR3 nucleotides: TGTGCCAGCAGTTTATTTGACCCCGGGGAGCTGTTTTTT. The variable domain in full, with the rest retrieved from reference TRBV28 and TRBJ2-2, is DVKVTQSSRYLVKRTGEKVFLECVQDMDHENMFWYRQDPGLGLRLIYFSYDVKMKEKGDIPEGYSVSREKKERFSLILESASTNQTSMYLCASSLFDPGELFFGEGSRLTVL.

This clonotype appeared a single time. The chain is built from TRBV6-2 or TRBV6-3 and TRBJ2-5; TRBD2 matches at 9 bases. Germline trimming cut 5 bases from V and 2 bases from J; bases unmatched to any gene: 6. From germline, CDR1 is MNHEY and CDR2 SVGEGT. The CDR3 length is 15 residues. CDR3 amino acids: CASSTLAGRQETQYF. The DNA of the CDR3 is TGTGCCAGCAGTACTCTAGCGGGGAGACAAGAGACCCAGTACTTC.